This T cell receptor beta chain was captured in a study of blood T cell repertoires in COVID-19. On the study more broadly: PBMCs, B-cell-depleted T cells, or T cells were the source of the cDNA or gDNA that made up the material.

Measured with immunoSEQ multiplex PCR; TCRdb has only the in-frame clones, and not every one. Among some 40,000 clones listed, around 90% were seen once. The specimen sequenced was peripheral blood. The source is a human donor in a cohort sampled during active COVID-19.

For the CDR3, the DNA is TGTGCCAGCAGCGTAGGATCGAGCTCCTATAATTCACCCCTCCACTTT. This translates into CASSVGSSSYNSPLHF. The chain uses TRBV9 and TRBJ1-6; D gene unclear. There are 16 residues in the CDR3. The germline gives CDR1 SGDLS, CDR2 YYNGEE. Trimming took 0 bases from V and 0 from J, leaving 7 bases between them.